The clone carrying this T cell receptor (beta chain) showed up many times. Its antigen is unidentified. The study extracted total RNA from unfractionated whole blood. This sample was included in a study of human T cells and chemical hapten exposure. Individual cDNA molecules (in the library) carried attached unique molecular identifiers. Methods used by the authors: Per-sample TCR counts ranged from about 20,000 to 700,000, median about 100,000. TCRdb passed the 5' RACE reads through MiXCR, listing each CDR3 protein once. These V and J calls originate from TCRdb's pipeline instead of the authors' own analysis. The repertoire has more than 140,000 distinct CDR3 sequences, roughly 4% of them found once; the top ten carry 1.3% to 1.5%. Per the germline V gene, CDR1 is LGHNA and CDR2 is YNFKEQ. V was shortened by 1 base and J by 3 bases, with 8 bases between the two germline ends. The CDR3 extends over 14 amino acids.

Study observations and caveats: Sensitizing with DPC caused no change in TCRs above 1 in 1000 frequency.

The source is a female donor in good health. The chain has TRBV4-2 and TRBJ2-3; no reliable D call. This CDR3 reads CASSQAWKTDTQYF. DNA of the CDR3: TGTGCCAGCAGCCAAGCATGGAAGACAGATACGCAGTATTTT.